The rows below give T cell receptor beta chains drawn from one sample of a study of cytomegalovirus exposure and HLA in healthy donors. Sequenced by immunoSEQ multiplex PCR; TCRdb stores in-frame clones only, minus some. The sample yields roughly 130,000 clones, roughly two thirds seen once. Sequenced input: PBMCs. These receptors were obtained from a male donor in good health and CMV-seronegative. The CDR3 runs from the conserved cysteine through the conserved F or W. D genes are given only for firm matches. Size values are once, few and many counts, or a class for expanded clones, and some rows have none.

abundance	v_gene	d_gene	j_gene	CDR3aa	CDR3nt
-	TRBV7-9	-	TRBJ2-3	CASSSRSGRTDTQYF	TGTGCCAGCAGCTCCCGATCTGGCCGCACAGATACGCAGTATTTT
-	TRBV2	-	TRBJ2-5	CASSASRGVQETQYF	TGTGCCAGCAGTGCCAGCAGGGGGGTTCAAGAGACCCAGTACTTC
-	TRBV7-3	-	TRBJ2-3	CASSLIAQDTQYF	TGTGCCAGCAGCTTAATAGCGCAAGATACGCAGTATTTT
-	TRBV7-7	TRBD1	TRBJ2-3	CASSSSGGLTDTQYF	TGTGCTAGCAGCTCTTCAGGGGGCTTGACAGATACGCAGTATTTT
few	TRBV4-3	-	TRBJ2-1	CASSQSGLAGEQFF	TGCGCCAGCAGCCAGAGTGGACTTGCAGGTGAGCAGTTCTTC
-	TRBV9	-	TRBJ1-3	CASSDRPGGGATGNTIYF	TGTGCCAGCAGCGATCGCCCGGGGGGGGGAGCGACTGGAAACACCATATATTTT
-	TRBV6-1	-	TRBJ1-1	CASSETVSNTEAFF	TGTGCCAGCAGTGAAACGGTTTCGAACACTGAAGCTTTCTTT
few	TRBV5-4	TRBD2	TRBJ2-1	CASRRAGGQYNEQFF	TGTGCCAGCAGAAGAGCGGGGGGGCAATACAATGAGCAGTTCTTC
-	TRBV6-5	-	TRBJ1-5	CASSPYGNSNQPQHF	TGTGCCAGCAGTCCCTACGGTAATAGCAATCAGCCCCAGCATTTT
-	TRBV19	-	TRBJ1-4	CASSSPNTATNEKLFF	TGTGCCAGTAGTTCCCCCAACACAGCAACTAATGAAAAACTGTTTTTT
-	TRBV13	-	TRBJ1-1	CASSLGERVMSTEAFF	TGTGCCAGCAGCTTAGGAGAGAGGGTCATGAGCACTGAAGCTTTCTTT
-	TRBV30	TRBD1	TRBJ1-1	CAWSAYSPGQTYF	TGTGCCTGGAGTGCCTACTCCCCGGGACAGACCTACTTT
-	TRBV10-3	-	TRBJ2-2	CAIRPTGGNTGELFF	TGTGCCATCAGGCCTACGGGGGGCAACACCGGGGAGCTGTTTTTT
-	TRBV30	-	TRBJ1-2	CAWTLSNYGYTF	TGTGCCTGGACCCTATCTAACTATGGCTACACCTTC
few	TRBV6-5	TRBD2	TRBJ2-3	CASSKLAGNLHTQYF	TGTGCCAGCAGTAAATTAGCGGGGAATTTACATACGCAGTATTTT
few	TRBV5-1	TRBD1	TRBJ1-6	CASSSGQGAYSPLHF	TGCGCCAGCAGCTCGGGACAGGGGGCTTATTCACCCCTCCACTTT
-	TRBV30	TRBD2	TRBJ2-7	CAWAGRGKTSGYYEQYF	TGTGCCTGGGCGGGACGGGGTAAGACTAGCGGCTACTACGAGCAGTACTTC
few	TRBV19	-	TRBJ1-5	CASRQKGDSNQPQHF	TGTGCCAGTAGACAGAAAGGGGATAGCAATCAGCCCCAGCATTTT
-	TRBV6-1	TRBD1	TRBJ2-1	CASRPTGGSDEQFF	TGTGCCAGCAGACCGACAGGGGGCAGCGATGAGCAGTTCTTC
-	TRBV4-3	-	TRBJ2-7	CASSQDWASSSYEQYF	TGCGCCAGCAGCCAAGATTGGGCCTCCTCCTCCTACGAGCAGTACTTC
once	TRBV5-1	-	TRBJ1-1	CASSLPGGNTEAFF	TGCGCCAGCAGCCTCCCGGGAGGAAACACTGAAGCTTTCTTT
-	TRBV15	-	TRBJ1-2	CATSSGTRLGYTF	TGTGCCACCAGCAGTGGGACACGTCTAGGCTACACCTTC
-	TRBV5-1	TRBD2	TRBJ2-1	CASSLALVGLAGSYNEQFF	TGCGCCAGCAGCTTGGCCTTGGTGGGACTAGCGGGCTCCTACAATGAGCAGTTCTTC
-	TRBV10-3	TRBD1	TRBJ2-7	CAIGTGGAYEQYF	TGTGCCATAGGGACAGGGGGCGCCTACGAGCAGTACTTC
-	TRBV11-2	-	TRBJ2-2	CASSPSGTAGDGELFF	TGTGCCAGCAGCCCCTCCGGGACAGCGGGCGACGGGGAGCTGTTTTTT
-	TRBV11-2	-	TRBJ1-1	CASRVGGARTEAFF	TGTGCCAGCAGGGTAGGGGGGGCGCGCACTGAAGCTTTCTTT
-	TRBV5-4	-	TRBJ1-2	CASSPQGGRGAHYGYTF	TGTGCCAGCAGCCCACAAGGGGGGAGGGGGGCTCACTATGGCTACACCTTC
-	TRBV5-1	TRBD1	TRBJ2-3	CASGTGGIDTQYF	TGCGCCAGCGGGACAGGGGGTATAGATACGCAGTATTTT
-	TRBV29-1	-	TRBJ1-1	CSVWGRAETEAFF	TGCAGCGTGTGGGGCAGGGCGGAAACTGAAGCTTTCTTT
once	TRBV5-1	TRBD2	TRBJ2-1	CASSLTSGVTYNEQFF	TGCGCCAGCAGCTTGACCAGCGGGGTCACCTACAATGAGCAGTTCTTC
-	TRBV19	TRBD2	TRBJ2-7	CASSYSGGASEQYF	TGTGCCAGCAGTTATAGCGGGGGGGCCTCCGAGCAGTACTTC
few	TRBV7-9	-	TRBJ2-3	CSSSLRRLDTDTQYF	TGTTCCAGCAGTCTAAGGCGACTCGACACAGATACGCAGTATTTT
-	TRBV4-3	-	TRBJ1-1	CASSQGIRYREAFF	TGCGCCAGCAGCCAAGGGATCAGGTACAGGGAAGCTTTCTTT
-	TRBV19	-	TRBJ1-6	CASTLGEFNSPLHF	TGTGCCAGTACCCTAGGGGAATTTAATTCACCCCTCCACTTT